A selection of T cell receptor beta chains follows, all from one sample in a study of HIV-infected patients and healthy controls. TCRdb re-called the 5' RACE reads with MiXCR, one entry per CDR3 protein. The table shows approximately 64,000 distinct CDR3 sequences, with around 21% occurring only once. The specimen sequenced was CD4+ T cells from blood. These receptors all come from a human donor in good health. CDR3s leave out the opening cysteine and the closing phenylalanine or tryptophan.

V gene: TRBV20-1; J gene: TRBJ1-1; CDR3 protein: SARDKRGDPEAF
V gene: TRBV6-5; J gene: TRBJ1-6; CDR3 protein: ASTPDWGGYSPLH
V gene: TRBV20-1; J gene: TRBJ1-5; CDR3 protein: SASNSNQPQH
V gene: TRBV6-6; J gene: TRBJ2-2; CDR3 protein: ASRKGVIGELF
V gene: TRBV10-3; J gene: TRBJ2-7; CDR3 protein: AIRWTSGLDEQY
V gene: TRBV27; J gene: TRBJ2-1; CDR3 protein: ASSPGGKREYYKF
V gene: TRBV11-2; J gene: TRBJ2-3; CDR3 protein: ASSTDRVITDTQY
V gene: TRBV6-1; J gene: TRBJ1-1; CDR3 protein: ASSVTQGDTEAF
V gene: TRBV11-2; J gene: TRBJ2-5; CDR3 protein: ASSLEVFNLKRMAQY
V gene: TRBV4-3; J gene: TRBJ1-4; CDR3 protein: ASSQDGGTAKLF
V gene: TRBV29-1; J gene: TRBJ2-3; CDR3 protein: SVRRRREAPDTQY
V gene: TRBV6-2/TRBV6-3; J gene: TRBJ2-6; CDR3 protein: ASSESGTRISGANVLT
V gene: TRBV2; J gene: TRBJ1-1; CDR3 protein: ASQTPHTEAF
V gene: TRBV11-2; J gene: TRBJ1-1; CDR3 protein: ASSAQGNTEAF
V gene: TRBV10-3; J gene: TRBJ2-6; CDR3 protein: AISGGLTSGANVLT
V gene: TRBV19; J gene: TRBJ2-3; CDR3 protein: ASSDRAGDTQY
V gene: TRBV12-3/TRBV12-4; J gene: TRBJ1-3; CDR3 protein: ASSFYRSKSGNTIY
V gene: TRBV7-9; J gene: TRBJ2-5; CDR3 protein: ASSLRPRDQETQY
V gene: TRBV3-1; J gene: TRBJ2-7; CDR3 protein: ASSRDVASGRSYEQY
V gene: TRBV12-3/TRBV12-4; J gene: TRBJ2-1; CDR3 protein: ASLSPDYNEQF
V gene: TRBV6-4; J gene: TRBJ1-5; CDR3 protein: ASSDGENQPQH
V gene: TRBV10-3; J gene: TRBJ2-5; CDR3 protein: AISESGAQETQY
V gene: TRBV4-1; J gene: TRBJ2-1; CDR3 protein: ASSHTGLLSYNEQF
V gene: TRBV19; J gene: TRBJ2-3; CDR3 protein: ASSIQGARITDTQY
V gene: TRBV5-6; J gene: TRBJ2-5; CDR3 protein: ASSGDRGLSQY
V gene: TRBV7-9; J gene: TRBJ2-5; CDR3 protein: ASSFRQQQETQY
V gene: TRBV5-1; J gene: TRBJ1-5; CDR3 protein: ASSADWGKGQPQH
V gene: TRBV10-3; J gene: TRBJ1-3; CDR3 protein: AISESSGQGSSGNTIY
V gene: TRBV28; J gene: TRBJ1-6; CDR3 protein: ALKDRVDSPLH